This T cell receptor (beta chain) was obtained from a study of blood T cell repertoires in COVID-19 (TCRdb year 2020). For the study in its entirety: Collaborator samples came from the United States, Italy and Spain and covered acute and convalescent phases of COVID-19. The prospective study material was composed of cDNA or gDNA derived from T cells, B-cell-depleted T cells, or PBMCs. Subjects who had been exposed to COVID-19, were actively infected with it, or had recovered from it provided the deeply sampled blood TCRbeta repertoires that made up the dataset. The repertoires were made available in a free public database intended to serve as a resource for research on the immune response to SARS-CoV-2. Samples came from the ongoing ImmuneRACE study (first 160 participants) plus 1,254 subjects from 6 global collaborators. A de-identified subject ID, COVID-19 status, age in years and sex were almost always included in the sample metadata. Where available, HLA class I and class II types were obtained from metadata supplied by the sample provider rather than from assay-based typing.

CDR1 and CDR2 (SGHNT, YENEEA) derive from the germline V gene. Germline trimming amounts to 5 bases on V and 1 base on J, with 3 as the count of junction bases outside the gene matches. Counted from cysteine to phenylalanine, this CDR3 has 15 amino acids. Only the CDR3 region is kept as DNA, spanning 45 bases read in frame from base 1. TCRbeta CDR3 regions were amplified from genomic DNA by means of the immunoSEQ Assay, a bias-controlled multiplex PCR. As for the original processing: The number of nucleated cells in each sample was estimated by amplification of reference gene primers within the assay. Sequence reads were collapsed and filtered to measure the absolute abundance of every unique TCRbeta CDR3 rearrangement. Productive Simpson clonality was computed per sample as the square root of Simpson's diversity index over productive rearrangements. This is the immuneACCESS table as TCRdb keeps it, with only in-frame sequences that have V and J called. A part of the clones is gone; compared with another copy, unresolved V genes explain less than half, and the rest is unexplained. V, J and clone size are those of that table, while D and trimming were read from the DNA. This sample has 40,000 to 60,000 clones in its table, and over 65% of those were observed once. In total, the top ten clones hold just under 9% of the sample.

Findings and caveats that apply to the study as a whole: How much clinical and demographic metadata was included differed by source and by participant, and the metadata was provided uncurated.

Each collaborating institution followed its own protocols to collect whole blood in K2EDTA tubes. For TCRbeta analysis, collaborators shipped samples as frozen whole blood, isolated PBMCs, or DNA extracted from either of those sample types. Regarding this clone: Its recognized antigen is unknown. It has no much larger one-base neighbor in the sample; base qualities were not kept.

The V and J segments used are TRBV11-3 and TRBJ2-2; TRBD1 aligns with 8 central bases. The sample consisted of peripheral blood. This TCR was sampled from a woman in her 70s with acute or convalescent COVID-19. In nucleotide form, the sequence is TGTGCCAGCAGCGGACAGGGAGAGAACACCGGGGAGCTGTTTTTT. Translated, this gives CASSGQGENTGELFF. The reference TRBV11-3 and TRBJ2-2 proteins fill in what lies around the CDR3, so the full variable domain reads EAGVVQSPRYKIIEKKQPVAFWCNPISGHNTLYWYLQNLGQGPELLIRYENEEAVDDSQLPKDRFSAERLKGVDSTLKIQPAELGDSAVYLCASSGQGENTGELFFGEGSRLTVL.